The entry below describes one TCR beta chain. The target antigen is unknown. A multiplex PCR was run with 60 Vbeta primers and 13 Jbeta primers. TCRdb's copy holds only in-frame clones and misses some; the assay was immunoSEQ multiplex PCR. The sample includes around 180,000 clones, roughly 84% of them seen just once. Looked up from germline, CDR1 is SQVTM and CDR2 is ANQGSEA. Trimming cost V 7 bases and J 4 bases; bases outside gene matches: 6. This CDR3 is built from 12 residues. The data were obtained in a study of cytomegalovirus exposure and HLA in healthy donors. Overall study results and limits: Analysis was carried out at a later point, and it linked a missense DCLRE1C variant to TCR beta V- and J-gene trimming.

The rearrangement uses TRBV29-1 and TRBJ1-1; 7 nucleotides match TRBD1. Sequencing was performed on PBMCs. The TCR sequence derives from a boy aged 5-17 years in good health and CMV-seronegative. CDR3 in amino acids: CSASTGVTEAFF. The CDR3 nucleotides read TGCAGCGCTAGTACAGGGGTCACTGAAGCTTTCTTT. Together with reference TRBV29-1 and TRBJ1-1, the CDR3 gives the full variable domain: SAVISQKPSRDICQRGTSLTIQCQVDSQVTMMFWYRQQPGQSLTLIATANQGSEATYESGFVIDKFPISRPNLTFSTLTVSNMSPEDSSIYLCSASTGVTEAFFGQGTRLTVV.